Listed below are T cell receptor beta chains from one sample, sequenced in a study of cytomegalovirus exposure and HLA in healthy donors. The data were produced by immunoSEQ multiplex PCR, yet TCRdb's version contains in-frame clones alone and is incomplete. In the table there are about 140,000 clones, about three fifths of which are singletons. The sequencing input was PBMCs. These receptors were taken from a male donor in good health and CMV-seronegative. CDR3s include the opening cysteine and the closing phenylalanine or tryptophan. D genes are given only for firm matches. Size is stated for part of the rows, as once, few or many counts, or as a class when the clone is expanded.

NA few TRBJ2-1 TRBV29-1 CSVYGTSGINEQFF TGCAGCGTCTACGGGACATCGGGTATCAATGAGCAGTTCTTC
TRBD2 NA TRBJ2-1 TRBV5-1 CASSLGLAGMMDYNEQFF TGCGCCAGCAGCTTGGGGCTAGCGGGTATGATGGACTACAATGAGCAGTTCTTC
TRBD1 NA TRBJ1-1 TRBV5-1 CASGQGLNTEAFF TGCGCCAGCGGACAGGGTTTGAACACTGAAGCTTTCTTT
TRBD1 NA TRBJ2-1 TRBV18 CASSPPGTGRSEQFF TGTGCCAGCTCACCTCCCGGGACAGGGAGGTCGGAGCAGTTCTTC
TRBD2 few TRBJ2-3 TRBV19 CASSTEIAGGTDTQYF TGTGCCAGTAGTACGGAAATAGCGGGTGGTACAGATACGCAGTATTTT
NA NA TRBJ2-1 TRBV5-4 CASSPRSGETYNEQFF TGTGCCAGCAGCCCGAGGAGTGGGGAGACCTACAATGAGCAGTTCTTC
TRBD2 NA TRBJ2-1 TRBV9 CASSPTSGGYNEQFF TGTGCCAGCAGCCCGACTAGCGGGGGTTACAATGAGCAGTTCTTC
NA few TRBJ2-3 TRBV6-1 CASAQSGLLDTQYF TGTGCCAGCGCGCAGTCAGGGTTGTTAGATACGCAGTATTTT
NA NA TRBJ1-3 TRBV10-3 CAISESLEGLQGNTIYF TGTGCCATCAGTGAGTCGTTGGAGGGCTTACAAGGAAACACCATATATTTT
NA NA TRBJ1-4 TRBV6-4 CASSEGPGSPNEKLFF TGTGCCAGCAGTGAGGGTCCAGGCAGTCCTAATGAAAAACTGTTTTTT
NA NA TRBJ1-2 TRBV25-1 CASSDWAEEGYTF TGTGCCAGCAGTGATTGGGCAGAAGAGGGCTACACCTTC